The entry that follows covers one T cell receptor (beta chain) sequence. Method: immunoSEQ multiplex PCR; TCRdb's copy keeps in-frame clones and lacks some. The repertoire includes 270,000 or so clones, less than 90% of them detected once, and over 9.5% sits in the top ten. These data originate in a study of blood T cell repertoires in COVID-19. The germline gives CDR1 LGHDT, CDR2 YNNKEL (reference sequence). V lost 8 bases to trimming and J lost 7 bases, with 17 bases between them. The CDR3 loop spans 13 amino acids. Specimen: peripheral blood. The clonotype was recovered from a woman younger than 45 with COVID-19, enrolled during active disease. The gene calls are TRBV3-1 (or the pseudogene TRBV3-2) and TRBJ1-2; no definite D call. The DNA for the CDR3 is TGTGCCAGCTCCGGTCAGGTTTTAAGTGGCTACACCTTC. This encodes CASSGQVLSGYTF.